The 11 T cell receptor beta chains below all came from one sample that was sequenced in a study of cytomegalovirus exposure and HLA in healthy donors. It was with 60 Vbeta and 13 Jbeta primers that the PCR ran. The method was immunoSEQ multiplex PCR; TCRdb's version includes in-frame clones alone and lacks a portion of them. The sample has 110,000 to 150,000 clones, 70% to 75% seen once. What was sequenced was PBMCs. The receptors shown here come from a middle-aged woman in good health and CMV-seronegative.

In its sample, this clone was seen once. The chain joins TRBV6-5 to TRBJ2-7; 7 bases fit TRBD2. The V gene end was trimmed by 6 bases and the J gene end by 2 bases; junction bases not matched to a gene: 10. Germline V gene data show CDR1 as MNHEY and CDR2 as SVGAGI. This CDR3 region has 15 residues. In nucleotides, the CDR3 is TGTGCCAGCAGCCCGATGGGGACTACACCCTACGAGCAGTACTTC. It translates to CASSPMGTTPYEQYF.

This chain links TRBV21-1 with TRBJ1-6; the table names TRBD1, a call not compared with the DNA. TRBV21-1 is a known pseudogene. The CDR3 is 17 residues long. CDR3: CASSKERDSLKNSPLHF. CDR3 nucleotide sequence: TGTGCCAGCAGCAAAGAAAGGGACAGCCTAAAAAATTCACCCCTCCACTTT.

This sequence joins TRBV27 and TRBJ2-1; D is possibly TRBD1 (6 bases). There are 12 residues in the CDR3. Trimming removed 5 bases at V and 7 bases at J, with 9 bases between. Per germline, CDR1 MNHEY and CDR2 SMNVEV (reference sequence). This CDR3 is CASSPGVNEQFF. Here the CDR3 DNA reads TGTGCCAGCAGTCCAGGGGTGAATGAGCAGTTCTTC.

This clone turned up a few times. J is TRBJ1-1 and V is TRBV29-1; tentatively, D is TRBD1 (5 bases). V lost 7 bases and J 7 bases, leaving 10 bases between the germline ends. Germline V lookup: CDR1 SQVTM, CDR2 ANQGSEA. The CDR3 has 10 residues. CDR3 coding DNA: TGCAGCGGGGGGGGGAGTGAAGCTTTCTTT. Translating it yields CSGGGSEAFF.

The rearrangement links TRBV5-6 to TRBJ1-1; D might be TRBD1 (6 bases). The germline V and J ends were trimmed by 5 bases and 9 bases, with 11 bases remaining between them. The CDR3 has 11 residues. The germline CDR1 and CDR2 sequences are SGHDT and YYEEEE. The CDR3 is CASSYGQKAFF. The DNA of the CDR3 is TGTGCCAGCAGTTACGGACAGAAAGCTTTCTTT.

The V gene is TRBV2, the J gene TRBJ2-2; D may be TRBD1 (5 bases). Trimming took 8 bases from V and 7 from J, leaving 23 bases between them. The V gene's germline CDR1 is SNHLY and CDR2 FYNNEI. The CDR3 length is 16 residues. CDR3 in amino acids: CASAPTTIRGGGELFF. CDR3 coding DNA: TGTGCCAGCGCCCCGACCACCATTAGGGGTGGCGGGGAGCTGTTTTTT.

This clone was found a few times. This sample includes further DNA sequences coding for the same CDR3. This chain links TRBV6-1 with TRBJ1-5; TRBD1 matches at 8 bases. The CDR3 extends over 13 amino acids. J gave up 4 bases and V 6 bases, and 2 bases lay outside the gene matches. Germline V gene sequence: CDR1 MNHNS, CDR2 SASEGT. Here the CDR3 reads CASRGTGNQPQHF. CDR3 bases: TGTGCCAGCAGGGGGACAGGTAATCAGCCCCAGCATTTT.

The rearrangement links TRBV5-6 to TRBJ2-1; a weak D match, TRBD2 (6 bases). In germline, CDR1 is SGHDT, CDR2 YYEEEE. The CDR3 loop spans 16 amino acids. Between the trimmed V and J ends, which lost 4 bases and 0 bases, there was a span of 14 bases. The DNA for the CDR3 is TGTGCCAGCAGCCCCTGGCGGGGCAGCTCCTACAATGAGCAGTTCTTC. Amino acid sequence: CASSPWRGSSYNEQFF.

The chain joins TRBV28 to TRBJ1-5, with D maybe TRBD1 (5 bases). The germline CDR1 and CDR2 sequences are MDHEN and SYDVKM. The CDR3 is 16 amino acids. Deletions cut 4 bases from V and 3 bases from J, with 16 bases between. The CDR3 spells CASSSVPTDNNQPQHF. The CDR3 nucleotides are TGTGCCAGCAGTTCAGTCCCGACAGATAACAATCAGCCCCAGCATTTT.

This clone came up a few times. This chain joins TRBV6-6 and TRBJ1-1; 9 bases are a match to TRBD1. Germline assignment: CDR1 MNHNY and CDR2 SVGAGI (reference sequence). The CDR3 length is 13 residues. Unmatched junction bases numbered 5, after V lost 11 bases and J lost 1 base. The CDR3 coding sequence is TGTGCCGGAAAGGGACAGGGGAACACTGAAGCTTTCTTT. This encodes CAGKGQGNTEAFF.

V usage is TRBV19 and J usage is TRBJ1-5; perhaps TRBD1 as D (6 bases). CDR1 and CDR2 from the germline V gene are LNHDA and SQIVND (reference sequence). The CDR3 totals 14 residues. V shed 5 bases and J shed 7 bases, with 15 bases lying between them. CDR3 loop: CASSLQGLGQPQHF. The CDR3 region has the DNA TGTGCCAGTAGTTTACAGGGTCTAGGACAGCCCCAGCATTTT. Combining the CDR3 with reference TRBV19 and TRBJ1-5 gives the whole variable domain DGGITQSPKYLFRKEGQNVTLSCEQNLNHDAMYWYRQDPGQGLRLIYYSQIVNDFQKGDIAEGYSVSREKKESFPLTVTSAQKNPTAFYLCASSLQGLGQPQHFGDGTRLSIL.